This TCR beta chain was captured in a study of response to subunit inactivated influenza vaccine. Study outcomes and limitations: The authors offered the suggestion that each seasonal influenza vaccination recruits few new T cells.

Each CDR3 protein gets one entry after TCRdb re-called the RT-PCR reads with MiXCR. Among about 580,000 distinct CDR3 sequences listed, 12% to 15% were seen once. From germline, CDR1 is SGHTA and CDR2 FQGNSA. J gave up 4 bases and V 4 bases, and 3 bases lay outside the gene matches. CDR3 length equals 15 residues. In this sample, this clonotype turned up a few times. Its antigen is not identified. The input for sequencing was PBMCs from blood, taken roughly 12 days after vaccination. The TCR originated in a man aged 50 or older who received an inactivated influenza vaccine. The chain joins TRBV7-2 to TRBJ2-1; 11 bases line up with TRBD2. The CDR3 DNA reads TGTGCCAGCAGCTGGGGACTAGCGGTATACAATGAGCAGTTCTTC. This encodes CASSWGLAVYNEQFF. Variable domain in full (rest from reference TRBV7-2 and TRBJ2-1): GAGVSQSPSNKVTEKGKDVELRCDPISGHTALYWYRQSLGQGLEFLIYFQGNSAPDKSGLPSDRFSAERTGGSVSTLTIQRTQQEDSAVYLCASSWGLAVYNEQFFGPGTRLTVL.